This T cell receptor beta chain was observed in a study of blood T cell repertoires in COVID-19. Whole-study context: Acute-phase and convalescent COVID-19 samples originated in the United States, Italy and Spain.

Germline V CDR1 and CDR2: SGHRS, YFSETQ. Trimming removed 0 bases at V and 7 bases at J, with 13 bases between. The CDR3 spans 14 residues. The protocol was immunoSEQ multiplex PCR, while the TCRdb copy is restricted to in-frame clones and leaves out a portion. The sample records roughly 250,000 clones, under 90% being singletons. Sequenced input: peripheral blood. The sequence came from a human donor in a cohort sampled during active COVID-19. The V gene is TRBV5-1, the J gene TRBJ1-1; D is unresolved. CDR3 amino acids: CASSLVAGSNEAFF. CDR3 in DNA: TGCGCCAGCAGCTTGGTTGCCGGGAGTAATGAAGCTTTCTTT. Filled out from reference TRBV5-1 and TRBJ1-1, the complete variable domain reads KAGVTQTPRYLIKTRGQQVTLSCSPISGHRSVSWYQQTPGQGLQFLFEYFSETQRNKGNFPGRFSGRQFSNSRSEMNVSTLELGDSALYLCASSLVAGSNEAFFGQGTRLTVV.